The 16 T cell receptor beta chains listed next were all sequenced from one sample in a study of cytomegalovirus exposure and HLA in healthy donors. The study ran its PCR with 60 Vbeta and 13 Jbeta primers. Profiled with immunoSEQ multiplex PCR; TCRdb holds only in-frame clones, not every one. There are about 140,000 clones in the sample; roughly three quarters occur only once, and approximately 0.9% lies in the top ten. The sequenced sample consisted of PBMCs. These receptors were collected from a man between 18 and 35 years old in good health and CMV-seronegative.

To note about this clone: The junction departs from germline at one end; a sequencing error may be responsible. The chain links TRBV7-9 to TRBJ2-4; a weak D match, TRBD2 (5 bases). The CDR3 loop spans 15 amino acids. Germline values: CDR1 SEHNR, CDR2 FQNEAQ (reference sequence). CDR3 in amino acids: CSSSPTLPGKNIQYF. The CDR3 DNA follows: TGTTCCAGCAGCCCCACGCTTCCGGGAAAAAACATTCAGTACTTC.

This chain uses TRBV7-8 with TRBJ1-2; 7 bases match TRBD1. There are 18 residues in the CDR3. V was clipped by 2 bases and J by 4 bases; unmatched bases: 16. In germline, CDR1 is SGHVS, CDR2 FQNEAQ. The CDR3 region is CASSLKWRDGTARYGYTF. The CDR3 bases are TGTGCCAGCAGCTTAAAATGGCGGGACGGGACAGCCCGCTATGGCTACACCTTC.

The V call is TRBV7-8, the J call TRBJ1-1, with TRBD1 matching 8 bases. Trimming took 5 bases from V and 1 from J; bases not matched to a gene: 6. CDR3 length: 15 residues. The germline V gene has CDR1 SGHVS and CDR2 FQNEAQ. The CDR3 here is CASSARQGANTEAFF. CDR3 in DNA: TGTGCCAGCAGCGCCCGTCAGGGGGCGAACACTGAAGCTTTCTTT.

This sequence joins TRBV2 and TRBJ2-2; possible D gene TRBD2, 5 bases. V was clipped by 7 bases and J by 6 bases, with 18 bases between them. From germline, CDR1 is SNHLY and CDR2 FYNNEI. CDR3 length equals 15 residues. The CDR3 nucleotides read TGTGCCAGCAACCGAATTTTCGAGGGTGCCGGGGAGCTGTTTTTT. Protein sequence: CASNRIFEGAGELFF.

This clone is a singleton in its sample. The chain joins TRBV5-1 to TRBJ1-5; tentative D call: TRBD1 (5 bases). From germline, CDR1 is SGHRS and CDR2 YFSETQ. The CDR3 runs 13 residues. The V end lost 4 bases, the J end lost 6 bases, and 11 bases lay between the germline ends. The CDR3 here is CASSEGVGQPQHF. For the CDR3, the DNA is TGCGCCAGCAGCGAAGGGGTGGGTCAGCCCCAGCATTTT.

The V and J genes are TRBV6-6 and TRBJ1-4; 9 positions match TRBD1. Germline V gene sequence: CDR1 MNHNY, CDR2 SVGAGI (reference sequence). J gave up 7 bases and V 0 bases, and 3 bases lay outside the gene matches. CDR3 length equals 15 residues. The CDR3 loop is CASSYSYRGREKLFF. The CDR3 nucleotides are TGTGCCAGCAGTTACTCATACAGGGGGCGTGAAAAACTGTTTTTT.

This clone was counted once. The chain employs TRBV7-2 and TRBJ1-2, with 7 positions matching TRBD1. The germline CDR1 and CDR2 sequences are SGHTA and FQGNSA. The CDR3 is 13 residues long. J gave up 5 bases and V 5 bases, and 5 bases lay outside the gene matches. The CDR3 loop reads CASSPDRRYGYTF. The CDR3 region has the DNA TGTGCCAGCAGCCCGGACAGGAGATATGGCTACACCTTC.

CDR3 in DNA: TGTGCCAGTAGCAAAGGGACAGCGTTTTCCTACGAGCAGTACTTC. Translation gives CASSKGTAFSYEQYF. The V gene is TRBV19, the J gene TRBJ2-7, with 7 bases aligning to TRBD1. Germline CDR1 LNHDA, CDR2 SQIVND (reference sequence). This CDR3 is 15 amino acids long. The trim removed 6 bases at V and 1 base at J, leaving 9 bases unmatched.

The V call is TRBV20-1, the J call TRBJ2-7; D is unresolved. V lost 3 bases, J lost 6 bases, and 6 bases lay in between. The CDR3 covers 10 residues. Per germline, CDR1 DFQATT and CDR2 SNEGSKA (reference sequence). This CDR3 reads CSASVLEQYF. CDR3 bases: TGCAGTGCTAGTGTTCTCGAGCAGTACTTC.

A note on this clone: An end of the junction differs from the germline gene, which may be a read error. The J gene is TRBJ1-1, the V gene TRBV7-9, with D possibly TRBD1 on 5 matching bases. This CDR3 is 14 amino acids long. Germline V gene sequence: CDR1 SEHNR, CDR2 FQNEAQ (reference sequence). CDR3 protein: CSSSLRQPNTEAFF. The CDR3 nucleotides read TGTTCCAGCAGCTTGCGACAGCCGAACACTGAAGCTTTCTTT.

J is TRBJ2-5 and V is TRBV10-3, with unresolved D. V lost 0 bases and J lost 4, with 6 bases in between. The CDR3 is 13 amino acids. The germline gives CDR1 ENHRY, CDR2 SYGVKD. CDR3 region: CAISESGLETQYF. The CDR3 DNA is TGTGCCATCAGTGAGTCCGGGTTAGAGACCCAGTACTTC.

This chain links TRBV29-1 with TRBJ2-7; a weak D match, TRBD1 (6 bases). Germline loops: CDR1 SQVTM, CDR2 ANQGSEA. CDR3 length equals 13 residues. V dropped 3 bases and J dropped 5 bases, with 14 bases sitting between them. The CDR3 DNA reads as TGCAGCGTTGAGGGGAAGGGGGTCAACGAGCAGTACTTC. Translated, it gives CSVEGKGVNEQYF.

This clone was seen once. The CDR3 DNA reads TGTGCCAGCAGCGTAGAGAACAGCCCCAGCTATGGCTACACCTTC. Encoded protein: CASSVENSPSYGYTF. V is TRBV9 and J is TRBJ1-2; D is ambiguous. Between the trimmed V and J ends, which lost 0 bases and 4 bases, there was a span of 13 bases. The CDR3 runs to 15 residues. Germline V lookup: CDR1 SGDLS, CDR2 YYNGEE. The whole variable domain, filled in from reference TRBV9 and TRBJ1-2, reads DSGVTQTPKHLITATGQRVTLRCSPRSGDLSVYWYQQSLDQGLQFLIQYYNGEERAKGNILERFSAQQFPDLHSELNLSSLELGDSALYFCASSVENSPSYGYTFGSGTRLTVV.

This chain joins TRBV18 and TRBJ1-2, with a possible D match to TRBD1 (6 bases). CDR3 length equals 17 residues. Trimming cost V 0 bases and J 1 base, with 15 bases left between them. Germline lookup yields CDR1 KGHSH and CDR2 LQKENI. The DNA of the CDR3 is TGTGCCAGCTCACCACCTAACACAGGGCGACTTAACTATGGCTACACCTTC. Protein product: CASSPPNTGRLNYGYTF.

V and J are TRBV30 and TRBJ2-7; TRBD1 is a possible D gene (6 bases). The V end was cut by 5 bases, the J end by 0 bases, with 8 bases between. Germline-derived CDR1 and CDR2 are GTSNPN and SVGIG (reference sequence). The CDR3 has 12 residues. The CDR3 nucleotides are TGTGCCTGGGGACAGAGCTCCTACGAGCAGTACTTC. This translates into CAWGQSSYEQYF.

The genes are TRBV7-2 and TRBJ1-1; no clear D gene. Germline V gene lookup returns CDR1 SGHTA and CDR2 FQGNSA. The CDR3 extends over 15 amino acids. Deletions cut 1 base from V and 0 bases from J, with 9 bases between. In DNA form, the CDR3 reads TGTGCCAGCAGCTTAGGGCACAGTCTGAACACTGAAGCTTTCTTT. Its protein is CASSLGHSLNTEAFF.